The 5 T cell receptor beta chains presented below share a single source sample, sequenced in a study of T and B cells in COVID-19 patients. BIOMED2 TRB-A/B primer pools were used in multiplex TRB PCR. TCRdb reprocessed the multiplex PCR reads via MiXCR and lists one record per CDR3 protein. The sample comprises over 10,000 distinct CDR3 sequences, roughly 27% of which are singletons, and 4% to 5% rests with the top ten. Blood genomic DNA input for TRB amplification was 250-500 ng. The sequenced sample consisted of blood. These receptors were taken from a human donor who had recovered from COVID-19.

This clonotype has at least ten counts. The V call is TRBV15, the J call TRBJ1-5, with a tentative D call TRBD1 (6 bases). Trimming took off 4 bases at V and 2 bases at J, with 15 bases between the two ends. CDR1 LNHNV and CDR2 YYDKDF come from the germline V gene (reference sequence). The CDR3 is 16 amino acids. The CDR3 DNA follows: TGTGCCACCAGCATAAAACAGGGTGGAGGCAATCAGCCCCAGCATTTT. Translating it yields CATSIKQGGGNQPQHF.

By share of the sample, this clonotype is medium-sized. This chain links TRBV19 with TRBJ1-3; D gene uncertain. V was shortened by 6 bases and J by 0 bases, with 12 bases between the two germline ends. Germline V CDR1 and CDR2: LNHDA, SQIVND (reference sequence). The CDR3 covers 15 residues. The CDR3: CASRADPSSGNTIYF. The CDR3 coding sequence is TGTGCCAGTAGGGCGGACCCGAGCTCTGGAAACACCATATATTTT.

The J gene is TRBJ2-7, the V gene TRBV7-9; the D gene could be TRBD1 or TRBD2 (6 bases each). CDR3 length equals 16 residues. V was clipped by 2 bases and J by 2 bases, with 16 bases between them. The germline gives CDR1 SEHNR, CDR2 FQNEAQ (reference sequence). CDR3 residues: CASSLRGAEKPYEQYF. Written as DNA, the CDR3 is TGTGCCAGCAGCTTAAGGGGGGCAGAGAAACCCTACGAGCAGTACTTC.

J is TRBJ2-3 and V is TRBV9, with 10 bases lining up with TRBD2. The CDR3 runs 13 residues. The germline gives CDR1 SGDLS, CDR2 YYNGEE. J was trimmed by 6 bases and V by 2 bases; bases with no gene match: 0. CDR3 sequence reads: CASSVSGGDTQYF. As DNA, the CDR3 is TGTGCCAGCAGCGTTAGCGGGGGGGATACGCAGTATTTT.

This clonotype was seen a handful of times. This chain connects TRBV11-2 to TRBJ1-5; tentative D call: TRBD1 (6 bases). The CDR3 totals 16 residues. V dropped 1 base and J dropped 2 bases, with 12 bases sitting between them. Germline V gene lookup returns CDR1 SGHAT and CDR2 FQNNGV. Here the CDR3 reads CASSLGLAGGNQPQHF. DNA of the CDR3: TGTGCCAGCAGCTTAGGTTTAGCAGGGGGCAATCAGCCCCAGCATTTT.